This record concerns one TCR beta chain sequence. Its antigen is still unknown. Sequencing used cDNA as its template, made by extracting RNA and reverse transcribing it. Data came from immunoSEQ multiplex PCR; TCRdb stores just in-frame clones and leaves some out. The table has around 190,000 clones, around three fifths seen once. These data come from a study of CD8+ T cells in alopecia areata. Points from the study as a whole: In lesional scalp, particularly from alopecia totalis/universalis, clonality was higher than in normal scalp. The study found TCR sharing across patients less clear than in mice, possibly for HLA reasons.

The sequence was collected from a human donor in good health. Input material: CD8+ T cells sorted from blood.

The CDR3 coding sequence is TGTGCCAGCAGTCACGATCAGGGATTGATAATGATAGCCAAAAACATTCAGTACTTC. Amino acids: CASSHDQGLIMIAKNIQYF. The rearrangement joins TRBV14 to TRBJ2-4, with D possibly matching TRBD1 (5 bases). The CDR3 contains 19 residues. Trimming pared 6 bases from V and 0 bases from J, leaving 24 bases between. Germline CDR1 is SGHDN and CDR2 is FVKESK. Full variable domain (missing parts from reference TRBV14 and TRBJ2-4): EAGVTQFPSHSVIEKGQTVTLRCDPISGHDNLYWYRRVMGKEIKFLLHFVKESKQDESGMPNNRFLAERTGGTYSTLKVQPAELEDSGVYFCASSHDQGLIMIAKNIQYFGAGTRLSVL.